The 6 T cell receptor beta chains reported below all come from one sample, sequenced in a study of blood T cell repertoires in COVID-19 (dated by TCRdb to about 2020). The library was obtained by the immunoSEQ multiplex PCR assay. Entries here come from immuneACCESS through TCRdb and include only in-frame sequences with V and J called. Some clones fail to appear in such tables; in the studies checked, an unresolved V gene covers under half of the shortfall, and the cause of the remainder is unknown. The sample contains under 200,000 clones, roughly 80% of them found a single time. Clones ranked in the top ten supply 1.5% of the sample. Sequenced: peripheral blood. Receptors originate from a human donor in a cohort sampled during active COVID-19.

Only a few counts were recorded for this clone. The V call is TRBV10-1, the J call TRBJ2-1; 10 bases agree with TRBD2. Germline V gene lookup returns CDR1 WNHNN and CDR2 SYGVQD (reference sequence). The CDR3 loop spans 15 amino acids. Trimming removed 8 bases from V and 7 bases from J; junction bases left unmatched: 11. For the CDR3, the DNA is TGCGCCAGCTCCTTGACTAGCGGGCCATCAAATGAGCAGTTCTTC. Its protein product is CASSLTSGPSNEQFF.

This clone was seen once. The DNA of the CDR3 is TGTGCCAGCAGCTGGGGACAGGGCCCTACCTACGAGCAGTACTTC. Its translation is CASSWGQGPTYEQYF. This chain joins TRBV7-2 and TRBJ2-7, with 9 bases matching TRBD1. The CDR3 contains 15 residues. Germline lookup yields CDR1 SGHTA and CDR2 FQGNSA. V was clipped by 4 bases and J by 2 bases; unmatched bases: 6.

The chain recombines TRBV19 with TRBJ1-5; D might be TRBD1 (5 bases). Trimming shortened V by 6 bases and J by 5 bases, and 20 bases separated the two germline ends. The germline V gene encodes CDR1 LNHDA and CDR2 SQIVND (reference sequence). There are 16 residues in the CDR3. CDR3 residues: CASSFLLSRVDQPQHF. As DNA, the CDR3 is TGTGCCAGTAGCTTCCTCCTTAGCAGGGTCGATCAGCCCCAGCATTTT.

This chain connects TRBV7-2 to TRBJ2-2, with TRBD1 identical over 10 bases. The germline CDR1 and CDR2 sequences are SGHTA and FQGNSA. The CDR3 totals 16 residues. V dropped 5 bases and J dropped 6; count of bases not matched to a gene: 9. Written as DNA, the CDR3 is TGTGCCAGCAGCCCAGCCTCGGGACAGGGGTCCGGGGAGCTGTTTTTT. Translated, it gives CASSPASGQGSGELFF. Variable domain in full (rest from reference TRBV7-2 and TRBJ2-2): GAGVSQSPSNKVTEKGKDVELRCDPISGHTALYWYRQSLGQGLEFLIYFQGNSAPDKSGLPSDRFSAERTGGSVSTLTIQRTQQEDSAVYLCASSPASGQGSGELFFGEGSRLTVL.

The chain is built from TRBV14 and TRBJ1-6; D call uncertain. The ends were cut back, 1 base at V and 2 bases at J, with 6 bases in the middle. The CDR3 consists of 15 residues. Germline V CDR1 and CDR2: SGHDN, FVKESK. The CDR3 DNA is TGTGCCAGCAGCCAAGGAGTTACCTATAATTCACCCCTCCACTTT. Its translation: CASSQGVTYNSPLHF.

The chain combines TRBV15 with TRBJ2-7, with TRBD2 identical over 10 bases. Trimming removed 0 bases from V and 5 bases from J; junction bases left unmatched: 10. CDR1 and CDR2 from the germline V gene are LNHNV and YYDKDF (reference sequence). CDR3 length: 17 residues. CDR3 protein: CATSRDTPGSGRDEQYF. For the CDR3, the DNA is TGTGCCACCAGCAGAGATACCCCCGGAAGCGGGAGGGACGAGCAGTACTTC.